The 11 T cell receptor beta chains given below trace back to one sample, sequenced in a study of immune heterogeneity within non-small cell lung tumors. Amplification of TCR beta CDR3 was performed by multiplex PCR with 32 V and 13 J primers. TCRdb re-called the multiplex PCR reads through MiXCR, storing one row per CDR3 protein. The repertoire holds around 20,000 distinct CDR3 sequences, with roughly 30% as singletons. Template input was genomic DNA from bulk tumor (600 ng per sample). During surgery, each primary tumor gave multiple biopsies spaced as far apart as possible. Their non-small cell lung cancer was newly diagnosed and untreated, and the patients underwent curative surgery. The sequenced material came from lung tumor tissue. Source of these receptors: a man aged 35 to 55 with non-small cell lung cancer.

By share of the sample, this clonotype is medium-sized. The V and J genes are TRBV12-3 or TRBV12-4 and TRBJ1-1; D is unresolved. The CDR3 is 15 amino acids. The V end lost 1 base, the J end lost 1 base, and 10 bases lay between the germline ends. The CDR3 spells CASSLGGGPNTEAFF. As DNA, the CDR3 is TGTGCCAGCAGTTTAGGCGGAGGACCGAACACTGAAGCTTTCTTT.

This clonotype was counted at least ten times. V usage is TRBV3-1 and J usage is TRBJ1-3; no firm D call. Deletions cut 1 base from V and 8 bases from J, with 12 bases between. Germline V gives CDR1 LGHDT, CDR2 YNNKEL (reference sequence). The CDR3 contains 14 residues. Written as DNA, the CDR3 is TGTGCCAGCAGCCAAGGTCCCAGACGGGACACCATATATTTT. Protein: CASSQGPRRDTIYF.

Only a few counts were recorded for this clonotype. V usage is TRBV7-9 and J usage is TRBJ2-1; D is ambiguous. Germline CDR1 and CDR2: SEHNR and FQNEAQ (reference sequence). V was shortened by 0 bases and J by 9 bases, with 12 bases between the two germline ends. The CDR3 loop spans 14 amino acids. CDR3 coding DNA: TGTGCCAGCAGCTTAGCGTTAGTATCTGGTGAGCAGTTCTTC. Protein: CASSLALVSGEQFF.

In its sample, this clonotype was seen many times. V is TRBV5-8 and J is TRBJ2-7; TRBD1 might be the D (5 bases). This CDR3 region has 16 residues. V shed 2 bases and J shed 2 bases, with 17 bases lying between them. The germline gives CDR1 SGHTS, CDR2 YDEGEE. The CDR3 nucleotides are TGTGCCAGCAGCTTAAGGGGTAGGGCCCTTACCTACGAGCAGTACTTC. Translating it yields CASSLRGRALTYEQYF.

The chain is built from TRBV6-1 and TRBJ1-1; tentative D call: TRBD1 (5 bases). The V gene lost 5 bases and the J gene lost 5 bases, with 9 bases spanning the gap. Germline CDR1 MNHNS, CDR2 SASEGT. The CDR3 is 12 residues long. CDR3 sequence (DNA): TGTGCCAGCAGTCTCAGGGTGACTGAAGCTTTCTTT. This codes for CASSLRVTEAFF.

This clonotype was counted between two and nine times. This rearrangement joins TRBV9 to TRBJ2-6, with a weak D call TRBD1 (6 bases). The CDR3 has 14 amino acids. Germline V gene lookup returns CDR1 SGDLS and CDR2 YYNGEE. V was clipped by 2 bases and J by 7 bases, with 10 bases between them. DNA of the CDR3: TGTGCCAGCAGCGTTTCAGGGGACGCCAACGTCCTGACTTTC. This sequence encodes CASSVSGDANVLTF.

The V and J genes are TRBV7-9 and TRBJ2-4; D is unresolved. V lost 1 base, J lost 1 base, and 11 bases lay in between. The CDR3 loop spans 16 amino acids. Germline CDR1 SEHNR, CDR2 FQNEAQ (reference sequence). CDR3 protein: CASSLGLRSAKNIQYF. CDR3 nucleotide sequence: TGTGCCAGCAGCTTAGGGCTCCGCTCTGCCAAAAACATTCAGTACTTC. Full variable domain (remainder filled in from reference TRBV7-9 and TRBJ2-4): DTGVSQNPRHKITKRGQNVTFRCDPISEHNRLYWYRQTLGQGPEFLTYFQNEAQLEKSRLLSDRFSAERPKGSFSTLEIQRTEQGDSAMYLCASSLGLRSAKNIQYFGAGTRLSVL.

This clonotype was recorded many times. The chain employs TRBV13 and TRBJ1-4, with D maybe TRBD1 (6 bases). V lost 6 bases to trimming and J lost 8 bases, with 19 bases between them. Germline CDR1 reads PRHDT; CDR2 reads FYEKMQ (reference sequence). The CDR3 consists of 15 residues. The CDR3 region is CASSQTETQGEKLFF. DNA of the CDR3: TGTGCCAGCAGTCAGACAGAGACCCAGGGGGAAAAACTGTTTTTT. Supplemented by reference TRBV13 and TRBJ1-4, the full variable domain reads AAGVIQSPRHLIKEKRETATLKCYPIPRHDTVYWYQQGPGQDPQFLISFYEKMQSDKGSIPDRFSAQQFSDYHSELNMSSLELGDSALYFCASSQTETQGEKLFFGSGTQLSVL.

This clonotype was counted a few times. V and J are TRBV15 and TRBJ2-5, with 11 bases identical to TRBD2. Per the germline V gene, CDR1 is LNHNV and CDR2 is YYDKDF (reference sequence). There are 18 residues in the CDR3. Unmatched junction bases numbered 12, after V lost 0 bases and J lost 6 bases. CDR3 loop: CATSRDWSSGRAGKTQYF. The CDR3 DNA follows: TGTGCCACCAGCAGAGATTGGAGTAGCGGGAGGGCCGGGAAGACCCAGTACTTC. The full variable domain, completed using reference TRBV15 and TRBJ2-5, is DAMVIQNPRYQVTQFGKPVTLSCSQTLNHNVMYWYQQKSSQAPKLLFHYYDKDFNNEADTPDNFQSRRPNTSFCFLDIRSPGLGDTAMYLCATSRDWSSGRAGKTQYFGPGTRLLVL.

This clonotype was detected only a few times. V gene TRBV20-1 combines with J gene TRBJ1-1; D gene ambiguous. CDR1 is DFQATT, CDR2 SNEGSKA, per germline (reference sequence). V lost 7 bases and J lost 0, with 9 bases in between. The CDR3 has 12 amino acids. The DNA for the CDR3 is TGCAGTGGACGACGGCTGAACACTGAAGCTTTCTTT. It translates to CSGRRLNTEAFF.

The table lists this clonotype with a few counts. The chain employs TRBV5-1 and TRBJ2-2, with TRBD1 matching 8 bases. Germline CDR1 and CDR2: SGHRS and YFSETQ. The J segment lost 4 bases and the V segment lost 4 bases, leaving 9 bases of the junction unmatched. The CDR3 is made up of 16 amino acids. The CDR3 region has the DNA TGCGCCAGCAGCCACGGACAGGGCTCTTTCACCGGGGAGCTGTTTTTT. Residues: CASSHGQGSFTGELFF.